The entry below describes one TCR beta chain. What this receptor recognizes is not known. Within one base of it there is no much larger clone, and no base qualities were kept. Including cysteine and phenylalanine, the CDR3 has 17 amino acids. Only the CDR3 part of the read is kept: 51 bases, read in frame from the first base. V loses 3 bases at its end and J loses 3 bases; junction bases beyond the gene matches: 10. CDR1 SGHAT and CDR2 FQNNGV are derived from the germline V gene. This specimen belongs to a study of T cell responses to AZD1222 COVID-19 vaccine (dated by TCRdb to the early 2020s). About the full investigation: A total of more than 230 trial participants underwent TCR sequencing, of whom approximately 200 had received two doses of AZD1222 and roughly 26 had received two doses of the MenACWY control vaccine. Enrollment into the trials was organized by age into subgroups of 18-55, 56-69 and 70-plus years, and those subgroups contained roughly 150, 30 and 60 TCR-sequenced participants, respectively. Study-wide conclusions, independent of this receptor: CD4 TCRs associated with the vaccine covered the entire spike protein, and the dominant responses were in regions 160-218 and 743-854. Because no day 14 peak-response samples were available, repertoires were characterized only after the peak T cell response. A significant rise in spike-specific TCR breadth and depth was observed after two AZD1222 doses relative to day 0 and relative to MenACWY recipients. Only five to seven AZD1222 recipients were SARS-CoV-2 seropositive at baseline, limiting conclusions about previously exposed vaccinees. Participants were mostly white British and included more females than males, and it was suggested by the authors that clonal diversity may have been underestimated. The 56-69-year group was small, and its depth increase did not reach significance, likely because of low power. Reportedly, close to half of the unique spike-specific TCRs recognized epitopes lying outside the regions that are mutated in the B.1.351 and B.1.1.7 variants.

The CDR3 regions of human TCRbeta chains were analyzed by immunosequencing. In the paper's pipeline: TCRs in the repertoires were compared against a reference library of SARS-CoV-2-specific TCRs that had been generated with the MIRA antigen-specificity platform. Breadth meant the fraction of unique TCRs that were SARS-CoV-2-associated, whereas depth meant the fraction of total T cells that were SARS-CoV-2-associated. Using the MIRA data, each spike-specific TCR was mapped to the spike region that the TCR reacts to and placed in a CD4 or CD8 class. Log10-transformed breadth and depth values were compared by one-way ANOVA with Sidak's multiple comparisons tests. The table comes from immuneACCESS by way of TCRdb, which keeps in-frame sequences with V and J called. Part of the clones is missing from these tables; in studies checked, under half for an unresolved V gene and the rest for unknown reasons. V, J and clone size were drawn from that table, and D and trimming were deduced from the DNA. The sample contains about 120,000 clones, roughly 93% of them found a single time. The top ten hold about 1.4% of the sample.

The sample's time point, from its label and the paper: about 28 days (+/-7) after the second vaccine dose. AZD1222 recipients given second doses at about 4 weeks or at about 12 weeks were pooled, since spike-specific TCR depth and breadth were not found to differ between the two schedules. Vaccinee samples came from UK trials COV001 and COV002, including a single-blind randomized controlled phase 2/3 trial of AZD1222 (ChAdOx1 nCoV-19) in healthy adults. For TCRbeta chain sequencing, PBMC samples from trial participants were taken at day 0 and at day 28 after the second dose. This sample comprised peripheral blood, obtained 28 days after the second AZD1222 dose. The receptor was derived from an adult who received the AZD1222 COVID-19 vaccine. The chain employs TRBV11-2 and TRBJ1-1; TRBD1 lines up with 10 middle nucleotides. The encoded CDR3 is CASSLRRQGASDTEAFF. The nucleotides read TGTGCCAGCAGCTTGAGGAGACAGGGGGCGTCGGACACTGAAGCTTTCTTT.